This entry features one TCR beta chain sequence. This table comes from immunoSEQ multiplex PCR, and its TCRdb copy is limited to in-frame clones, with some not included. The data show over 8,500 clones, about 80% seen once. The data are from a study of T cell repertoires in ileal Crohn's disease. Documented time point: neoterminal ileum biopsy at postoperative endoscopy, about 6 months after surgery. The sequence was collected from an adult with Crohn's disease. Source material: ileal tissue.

CDR3 sequence (DNA): TGTGCCAGCAGCTTAGTAAGGGGCGTAAATTCACCCCTCCACTTT. Its translation: CASSLVRGVNSPLHF. The chain employs TRBV7-8 and TRBJ1-6; possibly TRBD1 for D (5 bases). The V end was cut by 1 base, the J end by 7 bases, with 11 bases between. Germline V gene sequence: CDR1 SGHVS, CDR2 FQNEAQ. The CDR3 length is 15 residues.